This T cell receptor (beta chain) is drawn from a study of T cell repertoires and HLA-DP antigens. In the study overall: In vitro CD4+ alloreactivity was against HeLa-presented HLA-DP. The donors, ranging 18-to-29 to 60-to-69 years, included a couple of males and one female.

Comments on this clone: Its antigen remains unknown.

The CDR3 is made up of 14 amino acids. V was pared by 6 bases and J by 6 bases, with 20 bases between. Germline loops: CDR1 SQVTM, CDR2 ANQGSEA. Each pre-culture CD4+ sample aimed for hundreds of thousands of T cell genomes at deep resolution. Sequencing used immunoSEQ multiplex PCR; TCRdb keeps in-frame clones, though not all of them. The data hold fewer than 95,000 clones, with around 86% observed a single time. CD4+ T cells were isolated untouched, about 97.7% pure. Sequencing was carried out using CD4+ T cells from PBMCs. This chain joins TRBV29-1 and TRBJ2-5; tentatively, D is TRBD1 or TRBD2 (5 bases each). This clonotype was sampled from a man in his fifties or sixties in good health and CMV-seronegative. CDR3 protein: CSVTGTWNSKTQYF. CDR3 nucleotides: TGCAGCGTGACCGGGACCTGGAATTCGAAGACCCAGTACTTC.